The clone carrying this TCR beta chain is a singleton in its sample. This CDR3 is built from 12 residues. The germline CDR1 and CDR2 sequences are SGHAT and FQNNGV. V was clipped by 0 bases and J by 4 bases, with 3 bases between them. This specimen belongs to a study of blood T cell repertoires in COVID-19. Only in-frame clones appear in the TCRdb table, and some are missing; sequencing was by immunoSEQ multiplex PCR. The sample consists of about 260,000 clones, around 90% of them appearing once. Sample: peripheral blood. This sequence was found in a human donor in a cohort sampled during active COVID-19. The rearrangement uses TRBV11-2 and TRBJ1-1; D remains unclear. In nucleotides, the CDR3 is TGTGCCAGCAGCTTAGAGAGCACTGAAGCTTTCTTT. Translation: CASSLESTEAFF. The whole variable domain, remainder taken from reference TRBV11-2 and TRBJ1-1, is EAGVAQSPRYKIIEKRQSVAFWCNPISGHATLYWYQQILGQGPKLLIQFQNNGVVDDSQLPKDRFSAERLKGVDSTLKIQPAKLEDSAVYLCASSLESTEAFFGQGTRLTVV.